The subject of this entry is one TCR beta chain. Its target is not known. Donors were ostensibly healthy at sampling, although undocumented immune exposures were probable. These data come from a study of cytomegalovirus exposure and HLA in healthy donors. Study findings and constraints: Productive status was seen about 87% or about 30% of the time for most TCR beta V segments in an earlier analysis. The authors reported that TCR beta sequences could predict HLA-A and HLA-B alleles. These predictions were accurate for most subjects in the first cohort. Later analysis identified about 18,000 TCR beta sequences associated with HLA alleles, using a false discovery rate threshold of 0.05.

A multiplex PCR was run with 60 Vbeta primers and 13 Jbeta primers. Some clones are missing from TCRdb's copy, which holds only in-frame ones; the method was immunoSEQ multiplex PCR. The table has some 170,000 clones, roughly 72% seen once. The V gene lost 1 base and the J gene lost 0 bases, with 6 bases spanning the gap. CDR3 length: 14 residues. Germline CDR1 reads MNHNS; CDR2 reads SASEGT. The chain uses TRBV6-1 and TRBJ1-1; the D gene is possibly TRBD1 (6 bases). The sequencing sample was made of PBMCs. The sequence derives from a woman in her thirties or forties in good health and CMV-seronegative. CDR3 amino acids: CASSEEGVNTEAFF. As DNA, the CDR3 is TGTGCCAGCAGTGAAGAGGGGGTGAACACTGAAGCTTTCTTT.